The 5 T cell receptor beta chains reported below all come from one sample, sequenced in a study of patients and donors after allogeneic stem cell transplantation. MiXCR, run by TCRdb on the RT-PCR reads, gives a single entry per CDR3 protein. The data hold 390,000 or so distinct CDR3 sequences, with more than 15% observed a single time. Sequenced sample: blood, either unsorted or a sorted T cell fraction (not recorded which). The receptors were gathered from a human donor who was either an allogeneic HSCT recipient or a stem cell or donor lymphocyte infusion donor (not recorded which). It is not recorded whose cells these are; they may come from a transplant donor.

This clonotype has at least ten counts. This chain joins TRBV5-1 and TRBJ2-5; D ambiguous. The CDR3 totals 14 residues. Germline-derived CDR1 and CDR2 are SGHRS and YFSETQ. Trimming took off 0 bases at V and 5 bases at J, with 11 bases between the two ends. CDR3 nucleotides: TGCGCCAGCAGCTTGGATGTGGGGTCGGAGACCCAGTACTTC. The encoded protein is CASSLDVGSETQYF.

The V and J genes are TRBV7-9 and TRBJ2-1, with TRBD2 matching over 7 bases. V lost 5 bases, J lost 4 bases, and 8 bases stayed unmatched. Germline CDR1 reads SEHNR; CDR2 reads FQNEAQ (reference sequence). The CDR3 contains 15 residues. CDR3 sequence reads: CASSAPQRGYNEQFF. DNA of the CDR3: TGTGCCAGCAGCGCGCCCCAGCGGGGTTACAATGAGCAGTTCTTC.

This clonotype was found many times. The DNA of the CDR3 is TGTGCCAGCAGCATGGCCTTTGCGGGGCAAAATGAGCAGTTCTTC. It translates to CASSMAFAGQNEQFF. The chain uses TRBV7-3 and TRBJ2-1, with D possibly TRBD2 on 6 matching bases. With 5 bases removed from V and 7 bases from J, the gap between germline ends came to 18 bases. The germline gives CDR1 SGHTA, CDR2 FQGTGA. The CDR3 has 15 amino acids.

The chain carries TRBV5-4 and TRBJ2-7; 7 bases agree with TRBD2. V was clipped by 4 bases and J by 3 bases; unmatched bases: 7. The CDR3 extends over 14 amino acids. Germline V lookup: CDR1 SGHNT, CDR2 YYREEE (reference sequence). The CDR3 protein is CASSPGGVNYEQYF. CDR3 in DNA: TGTGCCAGCAGCCCTGGGGGGGTTAACTACGAGCAGTACTTC.

V is TRBV29-1 and J is TRBJ2-3; 7 bases are shared with TRBD1. Trimming removed 4 bases from V and 0 bases from J; junction bases left unmatched: 4. From germline, CDR1 is SQVTM and CDR2 ANQGSEA. The CDR3 runs 14 residues. CDR3 amino acids: CSVVVQGSTDTQYF. The CDR3 coding sequence is TGCAGCGTTGTGGTACAGGGGAGCACAGATACGCAGTATTTT.